This T cell receptor (beta chain) was captured by sequencing in a study of T cells in localized non-small cell lung cancer. The ends were cut back, 3 bases at V and 2 bases at J, with 7 bases in the middle. CDR3 length equals 13 residues. Per germline, CDR1 MNHEY and CDR2 SMNVEV (reference sequence). For this clone: Its specificity is not known.

The assay was immunoSEQ multiplex PCR, and TCRdb's table has in-frame clones only and misses some. Seen here are some 22,000 clones, roughly 90% observed once, and the top ten hold over 5%. General study results and limits: Uninvolved adjacent lung showed higher T cell clonality than tumor. Multi-region tumor sequencing was not done, so intratumor heterogeneity could not be excluded. Appearing in adjacent lung were a median around 60 of the top 100 tumor clones.

The sample consisted of PBMCs, taken before any cancer treatment. The origin of this receptor is a man between 35 and 75 years old with stage II lung adenocarcinoma. This rearrangement joins TRBV27 to TRBJ2-5; D not certain. CDR3 sequence reads: CASSLSAQETQYF. CDR3 coding DNA: TGTGCCAGCAGTTTGTCGGCGCAAGAGACCCAGTACTTC.